The 27 T cell receptor beta chains reported below all come from one sample, sequenced in a study of cytomegalovirus exposure and HLA in healthy donors. Both 60 Vbeta primers and 13 Jbeta primers went into the PCR. Produced via immunoSEQ multiplex PCR; TCRdb's table is partial and in-frame only. The sample includes 130,000 or so clones, approximately 80% of them seen just once. The sequenced sample was PBMCs. The receptors originated from a woman between 18 and 29 years old in good health and CMV-seropositive.

J is TRBJ1-2 and V is TRBV27, with D unresolved. Trimming took off 2 bases at V and 0 bases at J, with 4 bases between the two ends. The CDR3 covers 13 residues. The V gene's germline CDR1 is MNHEY and CDR2 SMNVEV (reference sequence). In nucleotides, the CDR3 is TGTGCCAGCAGTTTAGAGTCTAACTATGGCTACACCTTC. Translated: CASSLESNYGYTF.

The sample holds a few counts of this clone. The J gene is TRBJ2-3, the V gene TRBV2; D perhaps matches TRBD1 (6 bases). Per the germline V gene, CDR1 is SNHLY and CDR2 is FYNNEI. This CDR3 has 14 residues. Trimming removed 8 bases at V and 3 bases at J, with 15 bases between. The CDR3 nucleotides are TGTGCCAGCCGGGACATTATAAGGACAGATACGCAGTATTTT. Translation gives CASRDIIRTDTQYF.

For the CDR3, the DNA is TGTGCCAGCAGCCACGGGACTAAAGGCGAGACCCAGTACTTC. Translation: CASSHGTKGETQYF. The chain combines TRBV14 with TRBJ2-5; TRBD2 matches 7 bases. Germline V gene data show CDR1 as SGHDN and CDR2 as FVKESK. The CDR3 sequence is 14 residues long. Trimming cost V 3 bases and J 5 bases; bases outside gene matches: 6.

This chain links TRBV30 with TRBJ2-2; 8 nucleotides agree with TRBD2. Germline CDR1 and CDR2: GTSNPN and SVGIG (reference sequence). This CDR3 contains 15 residues. V lost 0 bases and J lost 3; bases outside the gene matches: 3. The CDR3 loop reads CAWSVTSVYTGELFF. CDR3 DNA sequence: TGTGCCTGGAGTGTGACTAGCGTGTACACCGGGGAGCTGTTTTTT.

The count of this clone is one. The rearrangement links TRBV9 to TRBJ2-7; D might be TRBD1 (6 bases). Trimming left V 8 bases short and J 3 bases short, with 9 bases between. The CDR3 covers 11 residues. Germline CDR1 is SGDLS and CDR2 is YYNGEE. In DNA form, the CDR3 reads TGTGCCAGAACAGGGTACTACGAGCAGTACTTC. Residues: CARTGYYEQYF.

This clone was detected only a few times. This sequence joins TRBV5-4 and TRBJ1-3; D may be TRBD1 (5 bases). The V gene's germline CDR1 is SGHNT and CDR2 YYREEE (reference sequence). This CDR3 has 15 residues. The V end lost 2 bases, the J end lost 4 bases, and 13 bases lay between the germline ends. The CDR3 coding sequence is TGTGCCAGCAGCTTACAGTCAGGGTTCGGAAACACCATATATTTT. Translated: CASSLQSGFGNTIYF.

The chain couples TRBV6-4 to TRBJ2-1; 11 bases fit TRBD1. Germline CDR1 is MRHNA and CDR2 is SNTAGT. With 6 bases clipped from V and 4 bases from J, the junction kept 5 bases outside the gene matches. The CDR3 totals 15 residues. The CDR3 loop reads CASSSGTGGYNEQFF. The CDR3 DNA reads as TGTGCCAGCAGCTCCGGGACAGGGGGGTACAATGAGCAGTTCTTC.

The chain carries TRBV13 and TRBJ2-5, with a possible D match to TRBD1 (6 bases). CDR1 and CDR2 from the germline V gene are PRHDT and FYEKMQ (reference sequence). This CDR3 comprises 14 residues. Deletions cut 3 bases from V and 2 bases from J, with 10 bases between. The CDR3: CASSFGDNQETQYF. The CDR3 nucleotides are TGTGCCAGCAGCTTCGGGGACAATCAAGAGACCCAGTACTTC.

This clone has more than one count but fewer than ten. The chain recombines TRBV5-4 with TRBJ2-3; 12 bases agree with TRBD2. The CDR3 consists of 14 residues. CDR1 and CDR2 (germline): SGHNT, YYREEE (reference sequence). V dropped 5 bases and J dropped 6; count of bases not matched to a gene: 4. DNA for the CDR3: TGTGCCAGCAGTCTAGCGGGGGGGCTCGATACGCAGTATTTT. Its protein is CASSLAGGLDTQYF.

The V call is TRBV6-1, the J call TRBJ2-5; possible D gene TRBD2, 7 bases. Germline V gene data show CDR1 as MNHNS and CDR2 as SASEGT. The CDR3 sequence is 11 residues long. V lost 11 bases, J lost 2 bases, and 9 bases lay in between. This CDR3 reads CAGRGQETQYF. The CDR3 DNA reads as TGTGCCGGGAGGGGGCAAGAGACCCAGTACTTC.

On this clone itself: Relative to the germline gene, one junction end is altered; a read error may explain this. This chain links TRBV7-9 with TRBJ1-1; TRBD1 matches at 9 bases. Germline lookup yields CDR1 SEHNR and CDR2 FQNEAQ (reference sequence). The CDR3 totals 14 residues. CDR3 in amino acids: CSSSAQGASTEAFF. The CDR3 nucleotides are TGTTCCAGCAGCGCACAGGGGGCGAGCACTGAAGCTTTCTTT.

This sequence joins TRBV7-9 and TRBJ2-7; 13 positions match TRBD2. V was pared by 5 bases and J by 0 bases, with 7 bases of the junction left unmatched. This CDR3 is 17 amino acids long. Germline CDR1 is SEHNR and CDR2 is FQNEAQ (reference sequence). CDR3 bases: TGTGCCAGCAGCCAGACTAGCGGGGGGATCGGCTCCTACGAGCAGTACTTC. Protein product: CASSQTSGGIGSYEQYF.

This clone has a single count. V usage is TRBV5-1 and J usage is TRBJ2-3; 8 bases are a match to TRBD1. This CDR3 is 14 amino acids long. Germline CDR1 SGHRS, CDR2 YFSETQ. J was trimmed by 6 bases and V by 3 bases; bases with no gene match: 6. The CDR3 loop is CASSSATGVDTQYF. CDR3 bases: TGCGCCAGCAGCTCGGCGACAGGGGTCGATACGCAGTATTTT.

This chain joins TRBV11-2 and TRBJ2-7; 7 bases are shared with TRBD1. V shed 1 base, J shed 6 bases, and the junction held 6 bases outside the gene matches. This CDR3 is built from 14 residues. CDR1 and CDR2 (germline): SGHAT, FQNNGV. The CDR3 DNA follows: TGTGCCAGCAGCTTAGCGGGACAGCCCTCCGAGCAGTACTTC. Translating it yields CASSLAGQPSEQYF. Using reference TRBV11-2 and TRBJ2-7 for the parts outside the CDR3, the full variable domain is EAGVAQSPRYKIIEKRQSVAFWCNPISGHATLYWYQQILGQGPKLLIQFQNNGVVDDSQLPKDRFSAERLKGVDSTLKIQPAKLEDSAVYLCASSLAGQPSEQYFGPGTRLTVT.

The chain joins TRBV7-9 to TRBJ1-3; D remains ambiguous. V was trimmed by 0 bases and J by 0 bases, leaving 3 bases between them. The germline V gene encodes CDR1 SEHNR and CDR2 FQNEAQ (reference sequence). The CDR3 contains 14 residues. CDR3: CASSLAHSGNTIYF. CDR3 bases: TGTGCCAGCAGCTTAGCACACTCTGGAAACACCATATATTTT.

Details on this clone: A read error may account for a junction end that differs from germline. The J gene is TRBJ1-2, the V gene TRBV5-4, with 7 positions matching TRBD1. Germline V gene data show CDR1 as SGHNT and CDR2 as YYREEE (reference sequence). This CDR3 comprises 13 residues. The CDR3 sequence: CANSGAGGDGYTF. The CDR3 region has the DNA TGTGCCAACAGCGGAGCAGGGGGAGATGGCTACACCTTC. Full variable domain (missing parts from reference TRBV5-4 and TRBJ1-2): ETGVTQSPTHLIKTRGQQVTLRCSSQSGHNTVSWYQQALGQGPQFIFQYYREEENGRGNFPPRFSGLQFPNYSSELNVNALELDDSALYLCANSGAGGDGYTFGSGTRLTVV.

The CDR3 DNA reads TGCGCCAGCAGCTTGGGGGACAGGGAAGGTGAAGCTTTCTTT. The encoded protein is CASSLGDREGEAFF. V and J are TRBV5-1 and TRBJ1-1; TRBD1 matches at 9 bases. The V segment lost 0 bases and the J segment 7 bases; nucleotides outside the gene matches: 4. Germline V lookup: CDR1 SGHRS, CDR2 YFSETQ. This CDR3 has 14 residues.

CDR3 nucleotide sequence: TGTGCCAGCAGTTACAGGTGGGACAACCAAGAGACCCAGTACTTC. As protein: CASSYRWDNQETQYF. This chain links TRBV6-6 with TRBJ2-5, with D possibly matching TRBD1 (6 bases). Germline loops: CDR1 MNHNY, CDR2 SVGAGI (reference sequence). V lost 2 bases to trimming and J lost 0 bases, with 10 bases between them. This CDR3 has 15 residues.

The chain has TRBV5-1 and TRBJ2-2, with TRBD2 matching 7 bases. The CDR3 contains 16 residues. Germline CDR1 and CDR2: SGHRS and YFSETQ. The V gene end was trimmed by 4 bases and the J gene end by 2 bases; junction bases not matched to a gene: 8. This CDR3 reads CASSLLPSGNTGELFF. CDR3 sequence (DNA): TGCGCCAGCAGCCTACTACCTAGCGGTAACACCGGGGAGCTGTTTTTT.

This chain joins TRBV5-1 and TRBJ2-1, with D possibly TRBD1 on 7 matching bases. The CDR3 has 15 amino acids. With 7 bases removed from V and 0 bases from J, the gap between germline ends came to 14 bases. Per germline, CDR1 SGHRS and CDR2 YFSETQ. The CDR3 reads CASQGGQGSYNEQFF. In DNA form, the CDR3 reads TGCGCCAGCCAGGGGGGCCAGGGCTCCTACAATGAGCAGTTCTTC.

CDR3 sequence: CASSPPEGEQYF. The CDR3 nucleotides are TGTGCCAGCAGCCCTCCGGAGGGGGAGCAGTACTTC. This chain links TRBV7-6 with TRBJ2-7; tentatively, D is TRBD2 (6 bases). Germline CDR1 reads SGHVS; CDR2 reads FNYEAQ. This CDR3 has 12 residues. V dropped 5 bases and J dropped 7 bases, with 12 bases sitting between them.

This clone was seen a handful of times. The genes are TRBV11-2 and TRBJ2-2; the match to TRBD2 covers 8 bases. The germline V gene encodes CDR1 SGHAT and CDR2 FQNNGV. V gave up 2 bases and J gave up 3 bases; unmatched junction bases: 5. The CDR3 extends over 16 amino acids. CDR3 nucleotide sequence: TGTGCCAGCAGCTTAACCGGGACTAGGCACACCGGGGAGCTGTTTTTT. It encodes CASSLTGTRHTGELFF. Variable domain in full (rest from reference TRBV11-2 and TRBJ2-2): EAGVAQSPRYKIIEKRQSVAFWCNPISGHATLYWYQQILGQGPKLLIQFQNNGVVDDSQLPKDRFSAERLKGVDSTLKIQPAKLEDSAVYLCASSLTGTRHTGELFFGEGSRLTVL.

This clone was counted ten times or more. The chain is built from TRBV14 and TRBJ2-7; D call uncertain. Per germline, CDR1 SGHDN and CDR2 FVKESK. V was cut by 6 bases and J by 0 bases, with 9 bases left in between. The CDR3 is made up of 13 amino acids. CDR3 DNA: TGTGCCAGCAGGGCGGTCCACTCCTACGAGCAGTACTTC. Protein product: CASRAVHSYEQYF. Drawing the rest from reference TRBV14 and TRBJ2-7, the complete variable domain is EAGVTQFPSHSVIEKGQTVTLRCDPISGHDNLYWYRRVMGKEIKFLLHFVKESKQDESGMPNNRFLAERTGGTYSTLKVQPAELEDSGVYFCASRAVHSYEQYFGPGTRLTVT.

The chain couples TRBV7-9 to TRBJ1-1; tentative D call: TRBD1 (6 bases). CDR1 SEHNR and CDR2 FQNEAQ come from the germline V gene (reference sequence). This CDR3 contains 13 residues. Deletions cut 11 bases from V and 1 base from J, with 14 bases between. The CDR3: CAGGGGTNTEAFF. CDR3 sequence (DNA): TGTGCCGGGGGGGGCGGGACGAACACTGAAGCTTTCTTT.

V and J are TRBV9 and TRBJ1-1; no definite D call. This CDR3 region has 12 residues. Germline values: CDR1 SGDLS, CDR2 YYNGEE. V lost 3 bases, J lost 2 bases, and 5 bases lay in between. CDR3 sequence reads: CASSASNTEAFF. DNA for the CDR3: TGTGCCAGCAGCGCGAGCAACACTGAAGCTTTCTTT.

This chain joins TRBV27 and TRBJ2-1; D is undetermined. Between the trimmed V and J ends, which lost 8 bases and 6 bases, there was a span of 8 bases. Germline CDR1 is MNHEY and CDR2 is SMNVEV (reference sequence). This CDR3 has 11 amino acids. CDR3 in amino acids: CASSRFNEQFF. The CDR3 DNA reads as TGTGCCAGCTCCCGGTTCAATGAGCAGTTCTTC.

This chain uses TRBV6-6 with TRBJ1-5; perhaps TRBD1 as D (6 bases). V shed 2 bases and J shed 3 bases, with 11 bases lying between them. This CDR3 is 15 amino acids long. Germline lookup yields CDR1 MNHNY and CDR2 SVGAGI (reference sequence). The CDR3 DNA reads as TGTGCCAGCAGTTACCGGACAGATTTCAATCAGCCCCAGCATTTT. Amino acids: CASSYRTDFNQPQHF.